Listed below are T cell receptor beta chains from one sample, sequenced in a study of low-dose radiotherapy and immunotherapy resistance in tumors. TCRdb redid the calling of the reads with MiXCR, one entry per CDR3 protein. Of around 64,000 distinct CDR3 sequences listed, approximately 25% are singletons. The specimen comprised PBMCs, sampled before treatment. The receptor source for this set is a male donor with rectosigmoid adenocarcinoma. The CDR3 runs from the conserved cysteine through the conserved F or W. The order of the fields is clone size, J gene, V gene, D gene, CDR3 protein, CDR3 DNA. The D gene is left open where the match is weak. The size entry is marked missing in some rows and otherwise reads once, few, many or a size class.

clone_size: NA
j_call: TRBJ2-7
v_call: TRBV18
d_call: TRBD1
cdr3_aa: CASSSGTGEAQYF
cdr3_nt: TGTGCCAGCTCATCCGGGACAGGGGAGGCGCAGTACTTC

clone_size: NA
j_call: TRBJ1-6
v_call: TRBV7-9
d_call: NA
cdr3_aa: CASSLVTGSNSPLHF
cdr3_nt: TGTGCCAGCAGCTTAGTTACGGGATCAAATTCACCCCTCCACTTT

clone_size: many
j_call: TRBJ1-6
v_call: TRBV27
d_call: TRBD1
cdr3_aa: CASTTGRGSSPLHF
cdr3_nt: TGTGCCAGCACCACCGGCAGGGGGTCTTCACCCCTCCACTTT

clone_size: many
j_call: TRBJ2-1
v_call: TRBV6-4
d_call: NA
cdr3_aa: CASSDGEHNEQFF
cdr3_nt: TGTGCCAGCAGTGACGGGGAACACAATGAGCAGTTCTTC

clone_size: NA
j_call: TRBJ2-5
v_call: TRBV7-2
d_call: TRBD2
cdr3_aa: CASSGGGTSGKETQYF
cdr3_nt: TGTGCCAGCAGCGGGGGCGGGACTAGCGGGAAGGAGACCCAGTACTTC

clone_size: many
j_call: TRBJ2-1
v_call: TRBV27
d_call: NA
cdr3_aa: CASSRLEGPAEQFF
cdr3_nt: TGTGCCAGCTCTCGACTAGAAGGGCCCGCTGAGCAGTTCTTC

clone_size: many
j_call: TRBJ2-2
v_call: TRBV14
d_call: NA
cdr3_aa: CASSQIGGGRGELFF
cdr3_nt: TGTGCCAGCAGCCAAATAGGAGGGGGACGTGGGGAGCTGTTTTTT

clone_size: many
j_call: TRBJ2-7
v_call: TRBV7-9
d_call: NA
cdr3_aa: CASSLAGGGNYEQYF
cdr3_nt: TGTGCCAGCAGCTTAGCAGGAGGCGGGAACTACGAGCAGTACTTC

clone_size: few
j_call: TRBJ2-1
v_call: TRBV29-1
d_call: TRBD1
cdr3_aa: CSVALTGSNEQFF
cdr3_nt: TGCAGCGTCGCCCTGACAGGGTCCAATGAGCAGTTCTTC

clone_size: many
j_call: TRBJ2-3
v_call: TRBV7-2
d_call: TRBD2
cdr3_aa: CASSLEGAGGPDTQYF
cdr3_nt: TGTGCCAGCAGCTTAGAAGGAGCGGGGGGGCCCGATACGCAGTATTTT

clone_size: many
j_call: TRBJ1-4
v_call: TRBV7-2
d_call: NA
cdr3_aa: CASSDRNQGQLWEKLFF
cdr3_nt: TGTGCCAGCAGCGATAGAAACCAGGGGCAACTTTGGGAAAAACTGTTTTTT

clone_size: many
j_call: TRBJ1-5
v_call: TRBV5-1
d_call: TRBD1
cdr3_aa: CASSWTGGKDQPQHF
cdr3_nt: TGCGCCAGCAGCTGGACAGGGGGGAAGGATCAGCCCCAGCATTTT

clone_size: many
j_call: TRBJ2-3
v_call: TRBV29-1
d_call: TRBD2
cdr3_aa: CSVTATLAAADTQYF
cdr3_nt: TGCAGCGTAACCGCGACCCTAGCGGCCGCAGATACGCAGTATTTT

clone_size: NA
j_call: TRBJ2-2
v_call: TRBV15
d_call: TRBD1
cdr3_aa: CATSRDRVAGELFF
cdr3_nt: TGTGCCACCAGCAGGGACAGGGTCGCCGGGGAGCTGTTTTTT

clone_size: many
j_call: TRBJ2-1
v_call: TRBV5-1
d_call: NA
cdr3_aa: CASSLSGINEQFF
cdr3_nt: TGCGCCAGCAGCCTGTCCGGGATCAATGAGCAGTTCTTC

clone_size: many
j_call: TRBJ2-1
v_call: TRBV28
d_call: TRBD2
cdr3_aa: CASRPGGSYNEQFF
cdr3_nt: TGTGCCAGCCGGCCCGGCGGGAGTTACAATGAGCAGTTCTTC

clone_size: few
j_call: TRBJ2-3
v_call: TRBV7-9
d_call: NA
cdr3_aa: CASSSRGLTDTQYF
cdr3_nt: TGTGCCAGCAGCTCTAGGGGCCTCACAGATACGCAGTATTTT

clone_size: NA
j_call: TRBJ1-2
v_call: TRBV5-4
d_call: TRBD1
cdr3_aa: CASSPRTGDYGYTF
cdr3_nt: TGTGCCAGCAGCCCTAGAACAGGGGACTATGGCTACACCTTC

clone_size: many
j_call: TRBJ2-7
v_call: TRBV7-9
d_call: NA
cdr3_aa: CASSLKPGDEQYF
cdr3_nt: TGTGCCAGCAGCTTAAAACCAGGGGATGAGCAGTACTTC

clone_size: NA
j_call: TRBJ2-5
v_call: TRBV5-6
d_call: TRBD2
cdr3_aa: CASSSPIGTSAFQETQYF
cdr3_nt: TGTGCCAGCAGCTCACCGATTGGGACTAGCGCCTTCCAAGAGACCCAGTACTTC

clone_size: many
j_call: TRBJ1-2
v_call: TRBV9
d_call: NA
cdr3_aa: CASSVGDGLYGYTF
cdr3_nt: TGTGCCAGCAGCGTAGGAGACGGACTCTATGGCTACACCTTC

clone_size: NA
j_call: TRBJ2-3
v_call: TRBV6-8
d_call: NA
cdr3_aa: CASQSGTDTQYF
cdr3_nt: TGTGCCAGTCAATCCGGCACAGATACGCAGTATTTT

clone_size: many
j_call: TRBJ2-7
v_call: TRBV28
d_call: TRBD1
cdr3_aa: CASSLFGTGGLYEQYF
cdr3_nt: TGTGCCAGCAGTTTATTCGGCACAGGGGGCCTCTACGAGCAGTACTTC

clone_size: many
j_call: TRBJ2-5
v_call: TRBV7-7
d_call: TRBD1
cdr3_aa: CASSRDRGPQETQYF
cdr3_nt: TGTGCTAGCAGCAGAGACAGGGGGCCTCAAGAGACCCAGTACTTC

clone_size: many
j_call: TRBJ2-7
v_call: TRBV28
d_call: NA
cdr3_aa: CASSSRGATEQYF
cdr3_nt: TGTGCCAGCAGTTCGCGTGGCGCTACCGAGCAGTACTTC

clone_size: many
j_call: TRBJ1-1
v_call: TRBV11-2
d_call: NA
cdr3_aa: CASSLGVSGGQEAFF
cdr3_nt: TGTGCCAGCAGCTTAGGGGTTTCGGGAGGGCAGGAAGCTTTCTTT

clone_size: many
j_call: TRBJ1-1
v_call: TRBV28
d_call: NA
cdr3_aa: CASTTGTFAFF
cdr3_nt: TGTGCCAGCACCACAGGGACTTTCGCTTTCTTT

clone_size: many
j_call: TRBJ2-7
v_call: TRBV11-2
d_call: NA
cdr3_aa: CASSLGGSYEQYF
cdr3_nt: TGTGCCAGCAGCTTGGGGGGCTCCTACGAGCAGTACTTC

clone_size: few
j_call: TRBJ2-3
v_call: TRBV6-5
d_call: NA
cdr3_aa: CASRKGLSTDTQYF
cdr3_nt: TGTGCCAGCAGAAAAGGACTAAGCACAGATACGCAGTATTTT

clone_size: many
j_call: TRBJ2-3
v_call: TRBV29-1
d_call: TRBD2
cdr3_aa: CSATIGAGGTDTQYF
cdr3_nt: TGCAGCGCCACCATCGGGGCGGGAGGGACAGATACGCAGTATTTT

clone_size: many
j_call: TRBJ1-1
v_call: TRBV7-2
d_call: NA
cdr3_aa: CASSLASGTTEAFF
cdr3_nt: TGTGCCAGCAGCTTAGCGAGTGGGACAACTGAAGCTTTCTTT

clone_size: many
j_call: TRBJ1-2
v_call: TRBV30
d_call: TRBD1
cdr3_aa: CAWSIGQGLYGYTF
cdr3_nt: TGTGCCTGGAGTATAGGACAGGGCCTCTATGGCTACACCTTC

clone_size: many
j_call: TRBJ1-4
v_call: TRBV11-2
d_call: TRBD1
cdr3_aa: CASTPRTGVNEKLFF
cdr3_nt: TGTGCCAGCACCCCGAGGACAGGGGTAAATGAAAAACTGTTTTTT

clone_size: NA
j_call: TRBJ2-1
v_call: TRBV28
d_call: TRBD2
cdr3_aa: CASSIAGTRPYNEQFF
cdr3_nt: TGTGCCAGCAGTATCGCCGGGACTAGGCCCTACAATGAGCAGTTCTTC